This is a list of T cell receptor beta chains from one sample in a study of T-cell memory formation after mild COVID-19. MiXCR, run by TCRdb on the 5' RACE reads, gives a single entry per CDR3 protein. Of hundreds of thousands of distinct CDR3 sequences listed, around 15% were seen once; the top ten hold roughly 25%. The sample was PBMCs or a T cell subset sorted from them (not recorded which). These TCRs come from a man aged 18 to 29 who had mild COVID-19 (a few samples of this study predate the infection). Cell type and time point are not known. CDR3s include the opening cysteine and the closing phenylalanine or tryptophan. Each record gives: V gene, CDR3 length, D gene, J gene, CDR3 protein. The D gene is left open where the match is weak.

TRBV15	15	.	TRBJ1-6	CATSRVGPRLSPLHF
TRBV6-2/TRBV6-3	14	.	TRBJ2-7	CASISGRSLNEQYF
TRBV7-2	12	.	TRBJ1-4	CASSFTREKLFF
TRBV25-1	15	.	TRBJ2-1	CASSERASWGNEQFF
TRBV5-1	16	.	TRBJ2-7	CASSLGVRQGSREQYF
TRBV4-2	17	.	TRBJ2-3	CASSQRPSSAGTDTQYF
TRBV11-2	18	TRBD1	TRBJ2-3	CASSSELESGGIPDTQYF
TRBV7-8	14	TRBD1	TRBJ2-3	CASTGQPRRDTQYF
TRBV25-1	15	TRBD1	TRBJ2-7	CASSPSDRASYEQYF
TRBV6-5	14	.	TRBJ1-1	CASRRGGSRTEAFF
TRBV7-2	13	.	TRBJ2-1	CASSASSVGEQFF
TRBV24-1	14	.	TRBJ1-5	CATSDRDSNQPQHF
TRBV7-6	19	.	TRBJ2-6	CASSPWPHTVLSGANVLTF
TRBV12-3/TRBV12-4	14	.	TRBJ1-1	CASTLTRGNTEAFF
TRBV12-3/TRBV12-4	14	.	TRBJ2-1	CASRIGQPQDEQFF
TRBV12-3/TRBV12-4	15	TRBD2	TRBJ2-1	CASSSGGGAKDEQFF
TRBV7-3	13	.	TRBJ1-2	CASSLTRDYGYTF
TRBV12-3/TRBV12-4	13	.	TRBJ1-1	CASTMTGWTEAFF
TRBV4-1	14	.	TRBJ2-5	CASSQAGGQETQYF
TRBV5-1	13	.	TRBJ1-2	CASSLDAGYGYTF
TRBV10-3	12	.	TRBJ1-2	CASVDGLYGYTF
TRBV7-9	11	.	TRBJ1-2	CASRSTGGYTF
TRBV4-1	15	TRBD1	TRBJ1-4	CASREIFRGNEKLFF
TRBV12-3/TRBV12-4	15	.	TRBJ1-4	CASSFHAGTNEKLFF
TRBV7-2	14	TRBD1	TRBJ2-3	CASSQGQSTDTQYF
TRBV29-1	14	.	TRBJ2-1	CSVVLRTKDNEQFF
TRBV18	17	.	TRBJ1-3	CASSPKAGTYSGNTIYF
TRBV7-9	14	TRBD1	TRBJ2-3	CASSLDRTSDTQYF
TRBV4-1	14	.	TRBJ1-5	CASSQGGGFEPQHF
TRBV28	14	.	TRBJ2-2	CASRNRDTYGELFF
TRBV6-2/TRBV6-3	14	.	TRBJ2-3	CASSHRDWWDTQYF
TRBV7-2	14	.	TRBJ2-1	CASSLEQGYTEQFF
TRBV3-1	12	.	TRBJ1-2	CASSQSSDGYTF
TRBV7-9	15	TRBD1	TRBJ2-7	CASSAGTGRSYEQYF
TRBV4-1	13	.	TRBJ1-1	CASSVHLNTEAFF
TRBV9	15	.	TRBJ2-7	CASSVTATARAEQYF
TRBV6-6	16	.	TRBJ1-2	CASSYSEQLTNYGYTF
TRBV7-8	14	TRBD1	TRBJ2-2	CASSLVQGARELFF
TRBV6-2/TRBV6-3	15	.	TRBJ2-3	CASKRRASGTDTQYF
TRBV10-2	13	.	TRBJ1-1	CASGGVSNTEAFF
TRBV12-3/TRBV12-4	16	.	TRBJ2-7	CASSWGWGTGSYEQYF
TRBV18	18	TRBD1	TRBJ1-5	CASSPRAPRGQGNQPQHF
TRBV7-2	15	.	TRBJ1-2	CASSFGADPNYGYTF
TRBV9	16	.	TRBJ2-1	CASSVVSGAGYNEQFF
TRBV27	14	TRBD1	TRBJ1-1	CASSLTGGLTEAFF
TRBV4-1	16	.	TRBJ2-7	CASSQDPSLSDYEQYF
TRBV28	12	.	TRBJ2-7	CASSALPYEQYF
TRBV28	11	.	TRBJ2-1	CASSPRGEQFF
TRBV9	13	TRBD1	TRBJ1-1	CASSVARDREAFF
TRBV7-2	14	.	TRBJ2-3	CASSLAIQADTQYF
TRBV6-6	16	.	TRBJ1-5	CASTKDGYGLNQPQHF
TRBV3-1	16	TRBD2	TRBJ2-3	CASSSYRRGVSDTQYF
TRBV3-1	13	.	TRBJ2-5	CASSQDRGETQYF
TRBV7-9	16	TRBD1	TRBJ2-1	CASSRQRRDRVGEQFF